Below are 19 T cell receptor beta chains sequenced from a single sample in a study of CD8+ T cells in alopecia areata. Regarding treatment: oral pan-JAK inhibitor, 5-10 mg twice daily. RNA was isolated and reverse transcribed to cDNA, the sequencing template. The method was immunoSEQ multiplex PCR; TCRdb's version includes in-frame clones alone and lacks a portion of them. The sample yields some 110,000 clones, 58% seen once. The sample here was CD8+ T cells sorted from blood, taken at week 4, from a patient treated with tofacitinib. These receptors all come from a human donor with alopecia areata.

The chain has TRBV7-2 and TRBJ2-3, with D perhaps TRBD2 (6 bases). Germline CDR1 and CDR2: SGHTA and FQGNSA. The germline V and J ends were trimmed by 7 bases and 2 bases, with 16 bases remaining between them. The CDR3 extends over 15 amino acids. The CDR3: CASTLRDFFTDTQYF. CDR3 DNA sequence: TGTGCCAGCACCCTCCGGGACTTCTTCACAGATACGCAGTATTTT.

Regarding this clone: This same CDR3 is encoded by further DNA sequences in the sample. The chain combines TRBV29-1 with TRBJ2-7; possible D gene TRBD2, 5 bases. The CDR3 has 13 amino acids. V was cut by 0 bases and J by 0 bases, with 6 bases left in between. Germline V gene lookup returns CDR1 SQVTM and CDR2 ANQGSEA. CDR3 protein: CSVEEGSSYEQYF. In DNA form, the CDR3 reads TGCAGCGTTGAAGAAGGGAGCTCCTACGAGCAGTACTTC.

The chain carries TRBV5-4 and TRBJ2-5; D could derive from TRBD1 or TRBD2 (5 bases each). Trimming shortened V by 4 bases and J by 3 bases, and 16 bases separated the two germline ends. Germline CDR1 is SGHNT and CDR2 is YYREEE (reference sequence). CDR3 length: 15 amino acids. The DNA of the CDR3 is TGTGCCAGCAGCCAAGGCGGGCAAGGGGAAGAGACCCAGTACTTC. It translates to CASSQGGQGEETQYF.

The CDR3 region has the DNA TGCAGCGTCCCCCGGGCCACTGAAGCTTTCTTT. Protein: CSVPRATEAFF. The chain joins TRBV29-1 to TRBJ1-1; D unclear. The CDR3 spans 11 residues. V was trimmed by 6 bases and J by 4 bases, leaving 9 bases between them. CDR1 SQVTM and CDR2 ANQGSEA come from the germline V gene.

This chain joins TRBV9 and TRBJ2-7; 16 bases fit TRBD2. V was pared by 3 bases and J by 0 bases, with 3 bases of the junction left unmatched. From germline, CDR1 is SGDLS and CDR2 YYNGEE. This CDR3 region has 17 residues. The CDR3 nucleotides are TGTGCCAGCAGCGAGGGACTAGCGGGGGGGAGCTCCTACGAGCAGTACTTC. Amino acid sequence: CASSEGLAGGSSYEQYF.

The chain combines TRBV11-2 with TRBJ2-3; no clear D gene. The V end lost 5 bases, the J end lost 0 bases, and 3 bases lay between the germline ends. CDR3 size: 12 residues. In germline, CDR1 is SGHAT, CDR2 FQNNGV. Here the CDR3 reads CASSHSTDTQYF. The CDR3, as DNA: TGTGCCAGCAGCCACAGCACAGATACGCAGTATTTT.

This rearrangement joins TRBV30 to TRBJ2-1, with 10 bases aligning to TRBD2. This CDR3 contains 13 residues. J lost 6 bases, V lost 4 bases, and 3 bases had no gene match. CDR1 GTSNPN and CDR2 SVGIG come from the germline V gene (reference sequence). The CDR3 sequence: CAWTRLAGNEQFF. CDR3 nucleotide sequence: TGTGCCTGGACCCGACTAGCGGGCAATGAGCAGTTCTTC.

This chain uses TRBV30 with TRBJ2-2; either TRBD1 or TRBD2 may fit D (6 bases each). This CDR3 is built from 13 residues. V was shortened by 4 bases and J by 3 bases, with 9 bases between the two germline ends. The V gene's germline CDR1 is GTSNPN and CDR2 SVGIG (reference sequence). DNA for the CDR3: TGTGCCTGGAATGGGGGGCACACCGGGGAGCTGTTTTTT. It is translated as CAWNGGHTGELFF.

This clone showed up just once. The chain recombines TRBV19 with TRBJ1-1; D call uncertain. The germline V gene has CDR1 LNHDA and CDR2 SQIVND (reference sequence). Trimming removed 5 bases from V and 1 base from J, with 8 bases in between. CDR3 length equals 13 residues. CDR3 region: CASSRAGNTEAFF. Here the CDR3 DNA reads TGTGCCAGTAGTCGGGCAGGGAACACTGAAGCTTTCTTT.

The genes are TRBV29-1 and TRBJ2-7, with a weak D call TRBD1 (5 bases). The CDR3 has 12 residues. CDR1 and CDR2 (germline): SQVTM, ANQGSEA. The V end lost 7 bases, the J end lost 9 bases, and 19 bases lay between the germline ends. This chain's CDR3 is CSAEDTAPMQYF. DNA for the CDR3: TGCAGCGCAGAGGACACCGCGCCTATGCAGTACTTC.

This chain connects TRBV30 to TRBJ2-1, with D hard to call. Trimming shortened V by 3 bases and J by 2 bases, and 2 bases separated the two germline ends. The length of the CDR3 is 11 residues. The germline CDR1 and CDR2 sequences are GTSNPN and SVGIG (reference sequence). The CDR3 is CAWRAYNEQFF. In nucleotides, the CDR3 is TGTGCCTGGAGGGCCTACAATGAGCAGTTCTTC. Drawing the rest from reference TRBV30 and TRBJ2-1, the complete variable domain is SQTIHQWPATLVQPVGSPLSLECTVEGTSNPNLYWYRQAAGRGLQLLFYSVGIGQISSEVPQNLSASRPQDRQFILSSKKLLLSDSGFYLCAWRAYNEQFFGPGTRLTVL.

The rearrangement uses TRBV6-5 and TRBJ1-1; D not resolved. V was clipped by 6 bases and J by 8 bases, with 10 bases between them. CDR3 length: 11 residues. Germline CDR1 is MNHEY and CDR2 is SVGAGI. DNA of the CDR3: TGTGCCAGCAGCTTCGGGCGGGAAGCTTTCTTT. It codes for CASSFGREAFF.

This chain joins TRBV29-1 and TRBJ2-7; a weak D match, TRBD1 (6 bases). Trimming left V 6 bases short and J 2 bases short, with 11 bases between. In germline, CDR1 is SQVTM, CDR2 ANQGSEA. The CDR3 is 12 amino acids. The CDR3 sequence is CSVRGDPYEQYF. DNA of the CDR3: TGCAGCGTCAGGGGAGATCCCTACGAGCAGTACTTC.

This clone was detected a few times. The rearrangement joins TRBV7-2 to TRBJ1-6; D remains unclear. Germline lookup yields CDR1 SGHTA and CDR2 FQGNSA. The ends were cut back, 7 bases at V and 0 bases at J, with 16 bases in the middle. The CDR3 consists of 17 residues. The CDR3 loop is CASIPDGVSSYNSPLHF. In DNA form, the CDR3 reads TGTGCCAGCATCCCAGACGGGGTTAGCTCCTATAATTCACCCCTCCACTTT.

Here the CDR3 reads CSVEDLGELNTEAFF. CDR3 DNA: TGCAGCGTTGAAGATTTGGGGGAATTAAACACTGAAGCTTTCTTT. The chain employs TRBV29-1 and TRBJ1-1, with a possible D match to TRBD1 (5 bases). Germline CDR1 and CDR2: SQVTM and ANQGSEA. With 0 bases removed from V and 2 bases from J, the gap between germline ends came to 13 bases. There are 15 residues in the CDR3.

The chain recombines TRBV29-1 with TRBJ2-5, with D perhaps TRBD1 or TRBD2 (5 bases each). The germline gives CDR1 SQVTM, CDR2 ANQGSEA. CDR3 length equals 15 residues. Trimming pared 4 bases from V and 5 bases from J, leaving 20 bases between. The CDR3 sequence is CSVVPRRDPRETQYF. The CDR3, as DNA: TGCAGCGTTGTACCCCGCCGGGACCCCAGGGAGACCCAGTACTTC.

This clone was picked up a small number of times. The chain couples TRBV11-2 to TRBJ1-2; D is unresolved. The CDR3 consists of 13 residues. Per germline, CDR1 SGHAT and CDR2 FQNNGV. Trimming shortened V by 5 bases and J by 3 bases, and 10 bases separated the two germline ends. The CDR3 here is CASSHGPHYGYTF. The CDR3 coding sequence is TGTGCCAGCAGCCACGGCCCTCACTATGGCTACACCTTC.

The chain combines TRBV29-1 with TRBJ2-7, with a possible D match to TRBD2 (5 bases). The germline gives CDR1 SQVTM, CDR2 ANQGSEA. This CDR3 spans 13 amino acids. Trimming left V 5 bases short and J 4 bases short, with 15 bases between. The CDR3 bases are TGCAGCGTTCTATCCGGGATGACATACGAGCAGTACTTC. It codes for CSVLSGMTYEQYF.

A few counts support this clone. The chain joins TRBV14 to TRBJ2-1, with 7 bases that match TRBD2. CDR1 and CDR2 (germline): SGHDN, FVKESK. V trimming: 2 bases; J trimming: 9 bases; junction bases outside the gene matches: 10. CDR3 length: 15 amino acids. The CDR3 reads CASSQQAGKGSEQFF. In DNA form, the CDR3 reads TGTGCCAGCAGCCAACAAGCGGGGAAGGGGAGTGAGCAGTTCTTC.